This T cell receptor (beta chain) comes out of a study of beta chain features in type 1 diabetes. Study background: Across all samples, 100 million to 130 million sorted cells were examined.

This clone was seen a few times. The target antigen is unknown. Because it lacks the conserved phenylalanine or tryptophan at the end, this CDR3 is likely a read error. No DNA is shown, since the ends of the CDR3 on it are uncertain; the CDR3 is the one TCRdb lists. Whole-study findings and limits: There was a moderate but significant shortening of TCRB CDR3s in all four CD4+ subsets of Type 1 diabetes patients. Because the template was cDNA, high-expressing cells might be over-represented.

The authors reverse transcribed all of the isolated RNA, so sequencing captured expressed TCRB transcripts. Assay: immunoSEQ multiplex PCR; the TCRdb copy retains only in-frame clones and omits some. This table holds 630,000 or so clones, around an eighth found once. CD45RO/CCR7/CD25/CD127/CD95/CD27 separated CD4+ naive, central memory, regulatory and stem cell-like memory cells by sorting. A total of 14 residues make up the CDR3, ends included. Per the germline V gene, CDR1 is SEHNR and CDR2 is FQNEAQ (reference sequence). The V gene is TRBV7-9, the J gene TRBJ1-1. The TCR was taken from a man between 18 and 35 years old with type 1 diabetes. Source material: naive CD4+ T cells from blood. CDR3 residues: CASSSVGGSTHPGV.